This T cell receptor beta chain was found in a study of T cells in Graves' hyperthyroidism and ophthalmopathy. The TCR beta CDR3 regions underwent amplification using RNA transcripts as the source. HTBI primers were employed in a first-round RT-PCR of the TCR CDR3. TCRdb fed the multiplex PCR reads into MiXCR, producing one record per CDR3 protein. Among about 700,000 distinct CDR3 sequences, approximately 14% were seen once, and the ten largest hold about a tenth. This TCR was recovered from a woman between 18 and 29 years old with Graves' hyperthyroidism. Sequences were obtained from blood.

The CDR3 loop is CASSDGNHNEQFF. For the CDR3, the DNA is TGCGCCAGCAGTGACGGTAACCACAATGAGCAGTTCTTC. This rearrangement joins TRBV10-1 to TRBJ2-1; D is uncertain. The CDR3 consists of 13 residues. Germline loops: CDR1 WNHNN, CDR2 SYGVQD (reference sequence). V was pared by 3 bases and J by 5 bases, with 8 bases between.